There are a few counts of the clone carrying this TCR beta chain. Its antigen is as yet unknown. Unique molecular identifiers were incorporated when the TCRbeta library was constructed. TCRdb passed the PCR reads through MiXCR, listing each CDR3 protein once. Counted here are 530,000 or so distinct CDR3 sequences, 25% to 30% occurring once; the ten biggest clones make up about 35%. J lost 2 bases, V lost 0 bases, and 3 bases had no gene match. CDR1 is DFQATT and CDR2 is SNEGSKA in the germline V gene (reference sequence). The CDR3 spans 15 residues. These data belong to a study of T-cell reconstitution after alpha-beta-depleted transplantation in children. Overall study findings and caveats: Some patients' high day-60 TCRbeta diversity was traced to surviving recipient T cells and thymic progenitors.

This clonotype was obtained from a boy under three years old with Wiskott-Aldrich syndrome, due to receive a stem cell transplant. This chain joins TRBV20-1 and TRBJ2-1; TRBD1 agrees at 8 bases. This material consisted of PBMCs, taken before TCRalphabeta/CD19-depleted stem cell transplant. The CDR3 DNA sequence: TGCAGTGCTAGAGAAGGCAGGGGGCCCTACAATGAGCAGTTCTTC. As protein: CSAREGRGPYNEQFF.